Presented here are 5 T cell receptor beta chains from one specimen sequenced in a study of monozygotic twins with inflammatory bowel disease. TCRdb reanalyzed the 5' RACE reads and collapses them to one entry per CDR3 protein, without DNA. The sample yields more than 75,000 distinct CDR3 sequences, of which the top ten take up around 6.8%. The sequencing input was blood. Receptors were obtained from a human donor with ulcerative colitis or Crohn's disease, or a healthy co-twin of an affected twin (not recorded which).

The gene calls are TRBV20-1 and TRBJ2-1. Germline values: CDR1 DFQATT, CDR2 SNEGSKA (reference sequence). There are 12 residues in the CDR3. The CDR3 sequence is CSARRSYNEQFF.

The genes are TRBV12-3 or TRBV12-4 and TRBJ1-2; TCRdb lists TRBD1, though no DNA is available to test this call. The CDR3 runs to 13 residues. The CDR3 reads CASSPRQGNGYTF.

The rearrangement uses TRBV5-1 and TRBJ2-3. CDR1 and CDR2 (germline): SGHRS, YFSETQ. The CDR3 totals 14 residues. CDR3 protein: CASSLGQTTDTQYF. Looking up the rest from reference TRBV5-1 and TRBJ2-3 gives the full variable domain: KAGVTQTPRYLIKTRGQQVTLSCSPISGHRSVSWYQQTPGQGLQFLFEYFSETQRNKGNFPGRFSGRQFSNSRSEMNVSTLELGDSALYLCASSLGQTTDTQYFGPGTRLTVL.

The chain carries TRBV12-3 or TRBV12-4 and TRBJ2-3; TCRdb selects TRBD1, and the lack of DNA leaves this call unchecked. The CDR3 consists of 15 residues. The CDR3 loop is CASSLGSGGLDTQYF.

This chain joins TRBV4-1 and TRBJ2-3; checking the TCRdb D call of TRBD1 is not possible without DNA. Germline-derived CDR1 and CDR2 are MGHRA and YSYEKL. The CDR3 spans 17 residues. The CDR3 loop reads CASTTRLGARVTDTQYF.